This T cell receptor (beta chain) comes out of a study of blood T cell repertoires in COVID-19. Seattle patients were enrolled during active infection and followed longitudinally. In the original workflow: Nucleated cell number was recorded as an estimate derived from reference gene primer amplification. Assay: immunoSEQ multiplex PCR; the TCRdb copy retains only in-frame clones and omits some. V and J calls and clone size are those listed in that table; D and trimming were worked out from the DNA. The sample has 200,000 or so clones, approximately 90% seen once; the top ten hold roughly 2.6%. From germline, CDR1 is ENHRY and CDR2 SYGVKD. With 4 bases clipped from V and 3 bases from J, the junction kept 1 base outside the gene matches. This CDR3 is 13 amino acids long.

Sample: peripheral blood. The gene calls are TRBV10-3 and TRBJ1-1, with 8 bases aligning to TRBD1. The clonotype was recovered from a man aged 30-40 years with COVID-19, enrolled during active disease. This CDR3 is CAISATGDTEAFF. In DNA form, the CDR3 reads TGTGCCATCAGTGCGACAGGGGACACTGAAGCTTTCTTT.